This TCR beta chain emerged from a study of T cell changes during pregnancy in multiple sclerosis. Profiling relied on immunoSEQ multiplex PCR, and the TCRdb table lists in-frame clones only, not all of them. The repertoire holds more than 65,000 clones, with roughly 96% as singletons. V lost 2 bases and J 0 bases, leaving 14 bases between the germline ends. Germline values: CDR1 MGHRA, CDR2 YSYEKL. The CDR3 spans 17 residues. This material consisted of peripheral blood, taken in the second trimester of pregnancy. The chain links TRBV4-1 to TRBJ1-3; D gene ambiguous. The sequence was obtained from a female donor with multiple sclerosis, enrolled in a pregnancy study. The CDR3 region is CASSQITTAGSGNTIYF. CDR3 bases: TGCGCCAGCAGCCAAATAACCACAGCCGGCTCTGGAAACACCATATATTTT.